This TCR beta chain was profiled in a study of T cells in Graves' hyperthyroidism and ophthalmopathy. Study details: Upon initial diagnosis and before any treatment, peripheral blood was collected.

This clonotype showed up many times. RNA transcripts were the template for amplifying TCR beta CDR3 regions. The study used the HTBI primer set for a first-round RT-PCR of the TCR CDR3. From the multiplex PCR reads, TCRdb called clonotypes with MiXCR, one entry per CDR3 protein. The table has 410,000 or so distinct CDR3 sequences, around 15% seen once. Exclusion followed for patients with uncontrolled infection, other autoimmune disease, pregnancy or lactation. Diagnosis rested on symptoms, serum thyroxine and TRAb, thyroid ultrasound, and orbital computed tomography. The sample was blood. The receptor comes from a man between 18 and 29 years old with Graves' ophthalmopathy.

DNA of the CDR3: TGTGCTAGTGGGCCGGGCAGCGGGGGTGACCAAGAGACCCAGTACTTC. Translated, it gives CASGPGSGGDQETQYF. V gene TRBV12-5 combines with J gene TRBJ2-5, with TRBD2 identical over 8 bases. V gave up 6 bases and J gave up 0 bases; unmatched junction bases: 9. The CDR3 runs to 16 residues. Germline CDR1 reads LGHNT; CDR2 reads FRNRAP. The whole variable domain, filled in from reference TRBV12-5 and TRBJ2-5, reads DARVTQTPRHKVTEMGQEVTMRCQPILGHNTVFWYRQTMMQGLELLAYFRNRAPLDDSGMPKDRFSAEMPDATLATLKIQPSEPRDSAVYFCASGPGSGGDQETQYFGPGTRLLVL.